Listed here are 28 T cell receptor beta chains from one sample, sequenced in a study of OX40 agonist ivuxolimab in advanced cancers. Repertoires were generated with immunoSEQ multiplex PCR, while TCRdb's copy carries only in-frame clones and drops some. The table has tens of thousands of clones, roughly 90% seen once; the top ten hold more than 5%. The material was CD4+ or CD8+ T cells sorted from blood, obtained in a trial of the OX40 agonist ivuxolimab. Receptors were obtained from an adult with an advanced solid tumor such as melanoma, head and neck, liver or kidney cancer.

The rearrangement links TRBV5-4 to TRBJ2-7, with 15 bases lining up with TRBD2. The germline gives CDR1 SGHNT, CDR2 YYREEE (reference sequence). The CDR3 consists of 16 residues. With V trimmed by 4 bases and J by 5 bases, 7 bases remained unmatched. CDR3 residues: CASSQGLAGGLNEQYF. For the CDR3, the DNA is TGTGCCAGCAGCCAAGGACTAGCGGGAGGGCTAAACGAGCAGTACTTC.

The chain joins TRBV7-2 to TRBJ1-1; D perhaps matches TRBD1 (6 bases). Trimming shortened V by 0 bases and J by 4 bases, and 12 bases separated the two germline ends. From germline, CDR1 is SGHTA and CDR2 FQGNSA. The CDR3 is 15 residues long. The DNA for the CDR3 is TGTGCCAGCAGCTTAGCGCTAGCAGGGGCCACTGAAGCTTTCTTT. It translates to CASSLALAGATEAFF.

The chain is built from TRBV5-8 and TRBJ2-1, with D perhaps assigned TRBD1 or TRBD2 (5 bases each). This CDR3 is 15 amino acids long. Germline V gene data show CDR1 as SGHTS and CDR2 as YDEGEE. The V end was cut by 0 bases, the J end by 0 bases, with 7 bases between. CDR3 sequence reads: CASSLEGSSYNEQFF. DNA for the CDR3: TGTGCCAGCAGCTTGGAGGGGAGCTCCTACAATGAGCAGTTCTTC. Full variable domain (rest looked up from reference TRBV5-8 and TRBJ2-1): EAGVTQSPTHLIKTRGQQATLRCSPISGHTSVYWYQQALGLGLQFLLWYDEGEERNRGNFPPRFSGRQFPNYSSELNVNALELEDSALYLCASSLEGSSYNEQFFGPGTRLTVL.

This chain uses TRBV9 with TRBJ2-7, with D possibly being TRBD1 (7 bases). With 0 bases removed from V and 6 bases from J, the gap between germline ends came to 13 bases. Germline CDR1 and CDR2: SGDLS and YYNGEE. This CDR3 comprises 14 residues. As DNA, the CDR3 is TGTGCCAGCAGCGTAGGGCAGGGGGGAGTCGAGCAGTACTTC. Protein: CASSVGQGGVEQYF. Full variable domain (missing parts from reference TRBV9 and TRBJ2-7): DSGVTQTPKHLITATGQRVTLRCSPRSGDLSVYWYQQSLDQGLQFLIQYYNGEERAKGNILERFSAQQFPDLHSELNLSSLELGDSALYFCASSVGQGGVEQYFGPGTRLTVT.

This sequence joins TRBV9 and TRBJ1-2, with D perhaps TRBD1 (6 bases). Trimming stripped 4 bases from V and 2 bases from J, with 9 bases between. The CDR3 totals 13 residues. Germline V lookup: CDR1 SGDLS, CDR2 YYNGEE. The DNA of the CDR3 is TGTGCCAGCAGCCAGGGACAAAACTATGGCTACACCTTC. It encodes CASSQGQNYGYTF. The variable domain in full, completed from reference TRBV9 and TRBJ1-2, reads DSGVTQTPKHLITATGQRVTLRCSPRSGDLSVYWYQQSLDQGLQFLIQYYNGEERAKGNILERFSAQQFPDLHSELNLSSLELGDSALYFCASSQGQNYGYTFGSGTRLTVV.

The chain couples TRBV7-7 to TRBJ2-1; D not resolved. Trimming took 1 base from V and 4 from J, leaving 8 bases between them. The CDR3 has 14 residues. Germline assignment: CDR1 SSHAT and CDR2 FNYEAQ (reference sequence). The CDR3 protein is CASSLEGSYNEQFF. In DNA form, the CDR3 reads TGTGCCAGCAGCTTAGAGGGCAGTTACAATGAGCAGTTCTTC.

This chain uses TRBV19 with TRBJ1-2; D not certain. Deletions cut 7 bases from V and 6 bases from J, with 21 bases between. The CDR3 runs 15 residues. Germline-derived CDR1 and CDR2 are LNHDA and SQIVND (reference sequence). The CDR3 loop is CASKLTGQIEDGYTF. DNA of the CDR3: TGTGCCAGTAAATTAACTGGGCAGATCGAGGATGGCTACACCTTC.

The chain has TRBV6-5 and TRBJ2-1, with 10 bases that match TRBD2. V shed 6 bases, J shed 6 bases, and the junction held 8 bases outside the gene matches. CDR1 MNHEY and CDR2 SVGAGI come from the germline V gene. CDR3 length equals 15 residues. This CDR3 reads CASSFIAGGGNEQFF. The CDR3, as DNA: TGTGCCAGCAGCTTCATAGCGGGAGGCGGCAATGAGCAGTTCTTC.

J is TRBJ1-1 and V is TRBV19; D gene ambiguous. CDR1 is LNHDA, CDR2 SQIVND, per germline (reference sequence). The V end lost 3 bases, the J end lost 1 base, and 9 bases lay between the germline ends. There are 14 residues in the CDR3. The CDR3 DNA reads TGTGCCAGTAGTATCTCCGCCTCGAACACTGAAGCTTTCTTT. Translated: CASSISASNTEAFF.

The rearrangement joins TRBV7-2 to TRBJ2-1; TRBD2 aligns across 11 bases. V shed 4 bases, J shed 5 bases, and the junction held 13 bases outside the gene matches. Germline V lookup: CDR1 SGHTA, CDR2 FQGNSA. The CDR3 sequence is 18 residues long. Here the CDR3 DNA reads TGTGCCAGCAGCTCAACCGGGACTAGCGGTACGTTCGACAATGAGCAGTTCTTC. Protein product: CASSSTGTSGTFDNEQFF. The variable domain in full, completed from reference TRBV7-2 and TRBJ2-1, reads GAGVSQSPSNKVTEKGKDVELRCDPISGHTALYWYRQSLGQGLEFLIYFQGNSAPDKSGLPSDRFSAERTGGSVSTLTIQRTQQEDSAVYLCASSSTGTSGTFDNEQFFGPGTRLTVL.

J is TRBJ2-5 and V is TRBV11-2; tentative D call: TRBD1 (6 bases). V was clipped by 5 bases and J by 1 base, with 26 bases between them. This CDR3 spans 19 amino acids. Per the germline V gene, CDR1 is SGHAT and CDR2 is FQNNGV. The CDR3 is CASSTPMKRQKGVQETQYF. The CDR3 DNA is TGTGCCAGCAGCACTCCGATGAAGCGACAGAAGGGGGTCCAAGAGACCCAGTACTTC.

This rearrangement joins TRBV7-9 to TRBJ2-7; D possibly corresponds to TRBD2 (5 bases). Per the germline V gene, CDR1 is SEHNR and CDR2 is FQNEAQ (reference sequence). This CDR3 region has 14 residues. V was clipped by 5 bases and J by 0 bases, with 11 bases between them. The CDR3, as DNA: TGTGCCAGCAGCCCCGCGGGTCCCTCCTACGAGCAGTACTTC. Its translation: CASSPAGPSYEQYF. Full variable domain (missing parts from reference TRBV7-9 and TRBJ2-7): DTGVSQNPRHKITKRGQNVTFRCDPISEHNRLYWYRQTLGQGPEFLTYFQNEAQLEKSRLLSDRFSAERPKGSFSTLEIQRTEQGDSAMYLCASSPAGPSYEQYFGPGTRLTVT.

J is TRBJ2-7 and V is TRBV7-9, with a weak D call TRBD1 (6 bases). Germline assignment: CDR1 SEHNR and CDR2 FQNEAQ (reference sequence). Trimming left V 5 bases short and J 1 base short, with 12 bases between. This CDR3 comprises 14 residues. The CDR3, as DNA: TGTGCCAGCAGCCACACGGACAGATCCTACGAGCAGTACTTC. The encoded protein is CASSHTDRSYEQYF. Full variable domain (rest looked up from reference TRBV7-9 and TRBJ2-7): DTGVSQNPRHKITKRGQNVTFRCDPISEHNRLYWYRQTLGQGPEFLTYFQNEAQLEKSRLLSDRFSAERPKGSFSTLEIQRTEQGDSAMYLCASSHTDRSYEQYFGPGTRLTVT.

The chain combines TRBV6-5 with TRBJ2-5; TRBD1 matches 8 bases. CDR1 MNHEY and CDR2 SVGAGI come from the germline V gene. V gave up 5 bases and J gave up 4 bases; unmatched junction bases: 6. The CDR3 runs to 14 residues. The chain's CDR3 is CASSGGQGLETQYF. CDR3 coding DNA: TGTGCCAGCAGTGGTGGACAGGGTTTAGAGACCCAGTACTTC.

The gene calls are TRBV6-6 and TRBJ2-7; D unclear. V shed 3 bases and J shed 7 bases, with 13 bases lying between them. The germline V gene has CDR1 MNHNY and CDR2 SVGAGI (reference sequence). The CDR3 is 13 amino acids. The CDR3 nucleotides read TGTGCCAGCAGTTATTTGGGCGAGGCGGAGCAGTACTTC. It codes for CASSYLGEAEQYF.

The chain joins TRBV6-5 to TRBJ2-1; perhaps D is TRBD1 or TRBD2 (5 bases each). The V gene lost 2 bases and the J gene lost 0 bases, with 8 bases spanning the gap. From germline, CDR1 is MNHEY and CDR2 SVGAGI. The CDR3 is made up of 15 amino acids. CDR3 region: CASSYEGLSYNEQFF. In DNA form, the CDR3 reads TGTGCCAGCAGTTACGAGGGGCTCTCCTACAATGAGCAGTTCTTC.

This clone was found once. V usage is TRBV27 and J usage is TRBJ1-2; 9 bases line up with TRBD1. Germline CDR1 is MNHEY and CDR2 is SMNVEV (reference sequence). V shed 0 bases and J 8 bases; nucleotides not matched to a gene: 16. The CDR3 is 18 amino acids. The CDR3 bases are TGTGCCAGCAGTTTATCGAAGGGACAGGGTGTTCTAAACGCGGGCTACACCTTC. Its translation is CASSLSKGQGVLNAGYTF.

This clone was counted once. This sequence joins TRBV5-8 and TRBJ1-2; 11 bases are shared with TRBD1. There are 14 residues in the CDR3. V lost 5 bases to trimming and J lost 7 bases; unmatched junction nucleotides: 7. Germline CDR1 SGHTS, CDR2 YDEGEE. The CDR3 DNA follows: TGTGCCAGCAGTAGCGGACAGGGGGCTGTTGGCTACACCTTC. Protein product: CASSSGQGAVGYTF. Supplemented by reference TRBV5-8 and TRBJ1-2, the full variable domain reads EAGVTQSPTHLIKTRGQQATLRCSPISGHTSVYWYQQALGLGLQFLLWYDEGEERNRGNFPPRFSGRQFPNYSSELNVNALELEDSALYLCASSSGQGAVGYTFGSGTRLTVV.

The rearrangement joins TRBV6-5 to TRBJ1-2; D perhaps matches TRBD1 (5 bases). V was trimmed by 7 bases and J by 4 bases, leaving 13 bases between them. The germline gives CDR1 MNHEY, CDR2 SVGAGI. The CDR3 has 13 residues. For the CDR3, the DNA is TGTGCCAGCAAGCCGGGACCGAGCTATGGCTACACCTTC. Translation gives CASKPGPSYGYTF.

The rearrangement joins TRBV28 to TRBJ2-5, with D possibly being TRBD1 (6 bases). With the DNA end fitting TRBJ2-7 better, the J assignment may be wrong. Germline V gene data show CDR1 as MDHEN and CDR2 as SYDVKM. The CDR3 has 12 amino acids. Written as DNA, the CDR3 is TGTGCCAGCAGCCTTACAGGGTTCGAGCAGTACTTC. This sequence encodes CASSLTGFEQYF.

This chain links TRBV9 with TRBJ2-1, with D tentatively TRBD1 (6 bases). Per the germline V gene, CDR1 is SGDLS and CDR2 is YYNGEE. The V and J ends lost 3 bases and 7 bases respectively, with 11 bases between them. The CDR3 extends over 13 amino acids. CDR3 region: CASSEGVSNEQFF. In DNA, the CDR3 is TGTGCCAGCAGCGAGGGGGTTTCTAATGAGCAGTTCTTC.

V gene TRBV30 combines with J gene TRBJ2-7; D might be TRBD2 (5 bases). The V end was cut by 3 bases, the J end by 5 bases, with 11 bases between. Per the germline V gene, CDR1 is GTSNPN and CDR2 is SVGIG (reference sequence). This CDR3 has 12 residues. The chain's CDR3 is CAWRVLDNEQYF. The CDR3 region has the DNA TGTGCCTGGAGGGTACTAGATAACGAGCAGTACTTC.

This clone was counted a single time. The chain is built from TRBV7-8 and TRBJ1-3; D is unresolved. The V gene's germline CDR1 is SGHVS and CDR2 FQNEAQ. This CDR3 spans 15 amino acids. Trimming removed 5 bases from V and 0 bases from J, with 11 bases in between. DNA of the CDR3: TGTGCCAGCAGCCCGAAGCCACTCTCTGGAAACACCATATATTTT. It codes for CASSPKPLSGNTIYF.

The CDR3 protein is CASKGGVPTDTQYF. The CDR3 nucleotides read TGTGCCAGTAAGGGGGGCGTCCCCACAGATACGCAGTATTTT. This chain connects TRBV9 to TRBJ2-3; TRBD1 or TRBD2 may be the D gene (6 bases each). Between the trimmed V and J ends, which lost 8 bases and 2 bases, there was a span of 15 bases. The germline gives CDR1 SGDLS, CDR2 YYNGEE. The CDR3 is made up of 14 amino acids.

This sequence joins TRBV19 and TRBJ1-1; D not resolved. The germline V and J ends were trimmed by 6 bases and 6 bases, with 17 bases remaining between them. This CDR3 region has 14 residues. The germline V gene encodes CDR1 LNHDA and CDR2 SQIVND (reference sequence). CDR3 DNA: TGTGCCAGTAGCCTCCCCGCTGGAGCTCCTGAAGCTTTCTTT. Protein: CASSLPAGAPEAFF.

As DNA, the CDR3 is TGTGCCAGCAGTTTACTTCTAGGGACTAGCACAGATACGCAGTATTTT. Its translation is CASSLLLGTSTDTQYF. V gene TRBV28 combines with J gene TRBJ2-3; D is perhaps TRBD2 (6 bases). V lost 2 bases and J 0 bases, leaving 12 bases between the germline ends. This CDR3 contains 16 residues. The germline V gene encodes CDR1 MDHEN and CDR2 SYDVKM.

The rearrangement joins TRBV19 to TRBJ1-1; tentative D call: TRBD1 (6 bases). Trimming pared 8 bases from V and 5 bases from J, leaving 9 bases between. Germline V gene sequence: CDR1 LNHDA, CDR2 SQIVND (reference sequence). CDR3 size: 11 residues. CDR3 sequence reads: CASLTGTEAFF. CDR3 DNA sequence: TGTGCCAGTCTTACAGGGACTGAAGCTTTCTTT.

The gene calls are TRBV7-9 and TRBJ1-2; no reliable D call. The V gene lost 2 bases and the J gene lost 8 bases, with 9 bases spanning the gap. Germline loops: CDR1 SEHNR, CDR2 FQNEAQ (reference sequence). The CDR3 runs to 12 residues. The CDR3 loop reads CASSLPGEGYTF. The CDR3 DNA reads TGTGCCAGCAGCTTACCCGGGGAGGGCTACACCTTC.